This TCR beta chain is drawn from a study of lymphopenia after photon versus proton radiotherapy. Worth noting for this clone: Its cognate antigen is unknown.

Study results and caveats: After the lymphocyte nadir, photon-treated repertoires showed oligoclonal expansion, especially of CD8+ Temra cells. Photon-treated patients lost naive T cells and TCR diversity; proton-treated stayed stable.

Germline V gene data show CDR1 as SGHKS and CDR2 as YYEKEE (reference sequence). The CDR3 length is 14 residues. V was pared by 4 bases and J by 4 bases, with 6 bases of the junction left unmatched. Profiled with immunoSEQ multiplex PCR; TCRdb holds only in-frame clones, not every one. This sample has about 7,300 clones, with 90% to 95% found just once. The chain carries TRBV5-5 and TRBJ1-1; 8 bases fit TRBD1. This sample comprised peripheral blood, obtained from a patient treated with photon-based radiotherapy. This receptor was taken from a woman in her 50s with cholangiocarcinoma. CDR3 DNA sequence: TGTGCCAGCAGCCCAAACGACAGGGGCACTGAAGCTTTCTTT. Protein product: CASSPNDRGTEAFF.